This T cell receptor (beta chain) emerged from a study of blood T cell repertoires in COVID-19. As originally analysed: Using reference gene primer amplification, nucleated cell counts were estimated. TCRdb keeps only in-frame clones here, not all; method: immunoSEQ multiplex PCR. D and trimming come from the DNA, and the V and J calls and clone size come from that table. The table has roughly 100,000 clones, about 75% seen once; the top ten hold approximately 20%. From germline, CDR1 is SGHDT and CDR2 YYEEEE. The V gene lost 0 bases and the J gene lost 0 bases, with 9 bases spanning the gap. The CDR3 loop spans 15 amino acids.

Sequencing was performed on peripheral blood. The receptor was isolated from a woman in her 70s with acute or convalescent COVID-19. This chain joins TRBV5-6 and TRBJ1-1, with D hard to call. The CDR3 DNA is TGTGCCAGCAGCTTGGTTGCCAGAATGAACACTGAAGCTTTCTTT. This codes for CASSLVARMNTEAFF. The whole variable domain, remainder taken from reference TRBV5-6 and TRBJ1-1, is DAGVTQSPTHLIKTRGQQVTLRCSPKSGHDTVSWYQQALGQGPQFIFQYYEEEERQRGNFPDRFSGHQFPNYSSELNVNALLLGDSALYLCASSLVARMNTEAFFGQGTRLTVV.